The text below deals with one TCR beta chain. The authors prepared the TCRbeta library with unique molecular identifiers. From the PCR reads, TCRdb called clonotypes with MiXCR, one entry per CDR3 protein. In the table there are roughly 350,000 distinct CDR3 sequences, under 13% of which are singletons. Deletions cut 3 bases from V and 5 bases from J, with 17 bases between. The germline gives CDR1 SGHTA, CDR2 FQGNSA. CDR3 length equals 15 residues. The entry originates in a study of T-cell reconstitution after alpha-beta-depleted transplantation in children. The sequencing used PBMCs from the stem cell graft donor, collected from the stem cell graft. The V gene is TRBV7-2, the J gene TRBJ2-7; D perhaps matches TRBD2 (5 bases). The TCR comes from a human donor who donated a stem cell graft to a child with acute lymphoblastic leukemia. The CDR3 coding sequence is TGTGCCAGCAGCTTTCTACCGACCAGCGGCCACGAGCAGTACTTC. Amino acids: CASSFLPTSGHEQYF.